Described below is a single T cell receptor beta chain sequence and its context. As yet, its antigen is unknown. These data are taken from a study of cytomegalovirus exposure and HLA in healthy donors. Regarding the study as a whole: In a later analysis, compared with equally common non-associated chains, HLA-associated beta chains were more expanded.

Primers for the PCR totalled 60 Vbeta and 13 Jbeta. TCRdb's copy holds only in-frame clones and misses some; the assay was immunoSEQ multiplex PCR. The data contain 150,000 to 200,000 clones, around 81% of them singletons. This clonotype was sampled from a woman aged 25 to 39 in good health and CMV-seropositive. The sequenced material came from PBMCs.

The CDR3 DNA follows: TGCGCCAGCAGCCAACTATTTGGAACAGGGGTCCCCTACGAGCAGTACTTC. Amino acid sequence: CASSQLFGTGVPYEQYF. V usage is TRBV4-3 and J usage is TRBJ2-7; 7 bases map to TRBD1. Germline trimming cut 2 bases from V and 2 bases from J; bases unmatched to any gene: 12. Per germline, CDR1 LGHNA and CDR2 YSLEER. This CDR3 has 17 residues.